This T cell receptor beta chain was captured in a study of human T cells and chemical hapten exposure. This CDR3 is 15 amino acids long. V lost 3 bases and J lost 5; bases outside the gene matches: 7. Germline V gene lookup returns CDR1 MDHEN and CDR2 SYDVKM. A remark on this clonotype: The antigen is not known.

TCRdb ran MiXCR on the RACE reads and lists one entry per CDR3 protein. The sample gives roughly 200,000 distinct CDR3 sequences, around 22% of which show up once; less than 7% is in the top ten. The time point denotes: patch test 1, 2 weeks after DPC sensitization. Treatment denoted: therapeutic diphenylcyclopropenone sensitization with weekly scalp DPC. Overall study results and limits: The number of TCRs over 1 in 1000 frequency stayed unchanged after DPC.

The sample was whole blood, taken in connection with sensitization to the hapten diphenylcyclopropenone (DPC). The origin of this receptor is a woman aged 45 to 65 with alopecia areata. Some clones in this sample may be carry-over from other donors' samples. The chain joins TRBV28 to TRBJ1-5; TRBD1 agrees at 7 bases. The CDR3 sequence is CASSFPGQAHQPQHF. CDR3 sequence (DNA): TGTGCCAGCAGTTTTCCCGGACAGGCTCATCAGCCCCAGCATTTT. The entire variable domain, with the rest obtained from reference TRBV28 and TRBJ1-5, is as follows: DVKVTQSSRYLVKRTGEKVFLECVQDMDHENMFWYRQDPGLGLRLIYFSYDVKMKEKGDIPEGYSVSREKKERFSLILESASTNQTSMYLCASSFPGQAHQPQHFGDGTRLSIL.